A single sample is the source of the 2 T cell receptor beta chains below, sequenced in a study of cytomegalovirus exposure and HLA in healthy donors. A multiplex PCR was run with 60 Vbeta primers and 13 Jbeta primers. Clones were sequenced by immunoSEQ multiplex PCR, and TCRdb holds only the in-frame ones, with some missing. The data show roughly 100,000 clones, approximately 80% seen once. The sample taken for sequencing was PBMCs. All receptors derive from a female donor in good health and CMV-seropositive.

The rearrangement joins TRBV29-1 to TRBJ1-2, with D unclear. This CDR3 comprises 12 residues. The V end lost 2 bases, the J end lost 1 base, and 5 bases lay between the germline ends. The germline gives CDR1 SQVTM, CDR2 ANQGSEA. The DNA for the CDR3 is TGCAGCGTTGAAAACTTTAACTATGGCTACACCTTC. Its translation is CSVENFNYGYTF.

This clone came up a few times. The chain is built from TRBV4-1 and TRBJ2-7; TRBD2 matches 11 bases. Germline trimming cut 0 bases from V and 6 bases from J; bases unmatched to any gene: 7. Per germline, CDR1 MGHRA and CDR2 YSYEKL. CDR3 length: 16 amino acids. CDR3 DNA: TGCGCCAGCAGCCAAGAGACGCTAGCGGGGGGTGGCGAGCAGTACTTC. Translated: CASSQETLAGGGEQYF.